These 28 T cell receptor beta chains originate from one sample sequenced in a study of control samples from healthy donors and cancer patients. Sequenced by immunoSEQ multiplex PCR; TCRdb stores in-frame clones only, minus some. This sample carries 15,000 to 18,000 clones, about 87% of them seen once, and the ten largest clones take under 14%. Material for sequencing was PBMCs. Every receptor here comes from a woman in her 70s with colorectal cancer.

J is TRBJ2-7 and V is TRBV18, with D possibly called TRBD1 or TRBD2 (5 bases each). CDR3 length equals 16 residues. V was shortened by 5 bases and J by 3 bases, with 20 bases between the two germline ends. The V gene's germline CDR1 is KGHSH and CDR2 LQKENI. The CDR3 nucleotides are TGTGCCAGCTCAGCCGGGACCCCGATCAACAACTACGAGCAGTACTTC. Translated, it gives CASSAGTPINNYEQYF.

The chain combines TRBV7-3 with TRBJ2-7; possible D gene TRBD1, 6 bases. This CDR3 has 15 residues. Germline assignment: CDR1 SGHTA and CDR2 FQGTGA. Trimming shortened V by 6 bases and J by 4 bases, and 19 bases separated the two germline ends. Here the CDR3 DNA reads TGTGCCAGCAGTTTAGGGGCCGAACAGGGTTACGAGCAGTACTTC. This gives the protein CASSLGAEQGYEQYF.

The V gene is TRBV6-6, the J gene TRBJ2-1; the D gene is possibly TRBD1 (6 bases). Trimming pared 5 bases from V and 0 bases from J, leaving 17 bases between. In germline, CDR1 is MNHNY, CDR2 SVGAGI (reference sequence). This CDR3 has 17 amino acids. The DNA of the CDR3 is TGTGCCAGCAGTCCAGGTTACCAGGGGAGCTCCTACAATGAGCAGTTCTTC. Its translation: CASSPGYQGSSYNEQFF.

V and J are TRBV6-6 and TRBJ2-1; D is undetermined. This CDR3 has 12 residues. CDR1 is MNHNY and CDR2 is SVGAGI in the germline V gene (reference sequence). The ends were cut back, 3 bases at V and 9 bases at J, with 9 bases in the middle. Here the CDR3 reads CASSYIEGEQFF. For the CDR3, the DNA is TGTGCCAGCAGTTATATTGAAGGTGAGCAGTTCTTC.

The chain uses TRBV10-3 and TRBJ2-7; D is uncertain. The V end was cut by 3 bases, the J end by 5 bases, with 20 bases between. The germline CDR1 and CDR2 sequences are ENHRY and SYGVKD. The CDR3 spans 16 residues. The CDR3 here is CAISEGVVSASDEQYF. The CDR3 nucleotides read TGTGCCATCAGTGAAGGCGTTGTATCGGCTTCGGACGAGCAGTACTTC.

This clone was recorded once. The chain has TRBV5-1 and TRBJ1-4, with D hard to call. CDR1 SGHRS and CDR2 YFSETQ come from the germline V gene. CDR3 length: 15 amino acids. V was clipped by 0 bases and J by 8 bases, with 14 bases between them. This CDR3 reads CASSLGPLDGEKLFF. The CDR3 DNA sequence: TGCGCCAGCAGCTTGGGCCCCCTGGATGGGGAAAAACTGTTTTTT.

The chain carries TRBV2 and TRBJ2-1, with 8 bases identical to TRBD2. Trimming took 4 bases from V and 2 from J; bases not matched to a gene: 4. The CDR3 loop spans 15 amino acids. CDR1 and CDR2 from the germline V gene are SNHLY and FYNNEI. The CDR3 spells CASSAGTRPYNEQFF. CDR3 bases: TGTGCCAGCAGTGCCGGGACTAGGCCCTACAATGAGCAGTTCTTC.

The chain combines TRBV5-1 with TRBJ1-4; D is perhaps TRBD1 (6 bases). CDR3 length: 15 residues. Looked up from germline, CDR1 is SGHRS and CDR2 is YFSETQ. The V gene lost 2 bases and the J gene lost 5 bases, with 13 bases spanning the gap. The CDR3 coding sequence is TGCGCCAGCAGCTTAACAGGGCTATCAAATGAAAAACTGTTTTTT. Translation gives CASSLTGLSNEKLFF.

The chain employs TRBV18 and TRBJ1-6; no reliable D call. This CDR3 spans 13 amino acids. The V end was cut by 3 bases, the J end by 8 bases, with 8 bases between. Germline CDR1 and CDR2: KGHSH and LQKENI. CDR3 nucleotide sequence: TGTGCCAGCTCACCGGCACCTCATTCACCCCTCCACTTT. It translates to CASSPAPHSPLHF. Full variable domain (missing parts from reference TRBV18 and TRBJ1-6): NAGVMQNPRHLVRRRGQEARLRCSPMKGHSHVYWYRQLPEEGLKFMVYLQKENIIDESGMPKERFSAEFPKEGPSILRIQQVVRGDSAAYFCASSPAPHSPLHFGNGTRLTVT.

The chain is built from TRBV5-4 and TRBJ2-6, with TRBD2 identical over 10 bases. Germline CDR1 SGHNT, CDR2 YYREEE (reference sequence). V dropped 4 bases and J dropped 2; count of bases not matched to a gene: 9. The CDR3 length is 18 residues. Written as DNA, the CDR3 is TGTGCCAGCAGCCTTTACAGCGGGAGGGTCCCTGGGGCCAACGTCCTGACTTTC. It specifies CASSLYSGRVPGANVLTF. The variable domain in full, completed from reference TRBV5-4 and TRBJ2-6, reads ETGVTQSPTHLIKTRGQQVTLRCSSQSGHNTVSWYQQALGQGPQFIFQYYREEENGRGNFPPRFSGLQFPNYSSELNVNALELDDSALYLCASSLYSGRVPGANVLTFGAGSRLTVL.

The chain combines TRBV2 with TRBJ1-2; 8 bases fit TRBD1. J lost 8 bases, V lost 8 bases, and 4 bases had no gene match. Germline V lookup: CDR1 SNHLY, CDR2 FYNNEI. This CDR3 spans 11 amino acids. This chain's CDR3 is CASGQGPGYTF. The CDR3 DNA is TGTGCCAGCGGACAGGGTCCCGGCTACACCTTC.

This chain connects TRBV9 to TRBJ2-5; D is perhaps TRBD2 (6 bases). CDR3 length: 14 amino acids. CDR1 is SGDLS, CDR2 YYNGEE, per germline. Trimming shortened V by 3 bases and J by 4 bases, and 13 bases separated the two germline ends. The CDR3 here is CASSETSIGETQYF. CDR3 sequence (DNA): TGTGCCAGCAGCGAAACTAGCATAGGAGAGACCCAGTACTTC.

This clone appeared a single time. The DNA for the CDR3 is TGTGCCAGCAGCCAAGACAGGGGGCGATTAAGCTCCTACGAGCAGTACTTC. Residues: CASSQDRGRLSSYEQYF. The rearrangement uses TRBV14 and TRBJ2-7; 8 bases fit TRBD1. With V trimmed by 0 bases and J by 0 bases, 7 bases remained unmatched. The CDR3 is 17 residues long. The germline gives CDR1 SGHDN, CDR2 FVKESK.

CDR3 sequence (DNA): TGTGCCAGCAGTTTATTTGGAGATACGCAGTATTTT. Translating it yields CASSLFGDTQYF. This chain connects TRBV27 to TRBJ2-3; D remains ambiguous. Germline V gene data show CDR1 as MNHEY and CDR2 as SMNVEV (reference sequence). The CDR3 covers 12 residues. V was trimmed by 1 base and J by 5 bases, leaving 4 bases between them.

The J gene is TRBJ1-3, the V gene TRBV5-4; D uncertain. Trimming shortened V by 4 bases and J by 0 bases, and 17 bases separated the two germline ends. The CDR3 is 17 amino acids. CDR1 is SGHNT and CDR2 is YYREEE in the germline V gene (reference sequence). The CDR3 loop reads CASSARRGRLSGNTIYF. DNA of the CDR3: TGTGCCAGCAGCGCTCGAAGAGGGCGCCTCTCTGGAAACACCATATATTTT.

This rearrangement joins TRBV5-6 to TRBJ1-5, with unresolved D. Germline V gene sequence: CDR1 SGHDT, CDR2 YYEEEE. V was clipped by 0 bases and J by 3 bases, with 10 bases between them. CDR3 length equals 15 residues. CDR3 sequence: CASSLGMGANQPQHF. CDR3 DNA sequence: TGTGCCAGCAGCTTGGGCATGGGTGCCAATCAGCCCCAGCATTTT.

This rearrangement joins TRBV6-5 to TRBJ1-1; no clear D. This CDR3 is 14 amino acids long. The V gene's germline CDR1 is MNHEY and CDR2 SVGAGI. V lost 11 bases, J lost 5 bases, and 21 bases lay in between. The CDR3 protein is CASLLLGGYTEAFF. Here the CDR3 DNA reads TGTGCCTCCCTTCTCCTAGGAGGGTATACTGAAGCTTTCTTT.

This chain uses TRBV3-1 (or the pseudogene TRBV3-2) with TRBJ1-2; D remains ambiguous. Germline V gene lookup returns CDR1 LGHDT and CDR2 YNNKEL (reference sequence). V lost 6 bases and J 5 bases, leaving 10 bases between the germline ends. The CDR3 runs 12 residues. The CDR3 DNA follows: TGTGCCAGCAGTCCACCGGGATATGGCTACACCTTC. Its translation is CASSPPGYGYTF.

This chain connects TRBV6-6 to TRBJ1-5; 7 bases are a match to TRBD1. J was trimmed by 3 bases and V by 6 bases; bases with no gene match: 5. This CDR3 is built from 14 residues. CDR1 and CDR2 (germline): MNHNY, SVGAGI (reference sequence). This chain's CDR3 is CASSTGADNQPQHF. The CDR3 bases are TGTGCCAGCAGCACAGGGGCGGACAATCAGCCCCAGCATTTT.

The CDR3 loop is CASSQEGGPTGAQYF. DNA for the CDR3: TGTGCCAGCAGCCAAGAAGGGGGACCCACAGGGGCCCAGTACTTC. The chain carries TRBV3-1 (or the pseudogene TRBV3-2) and TRBJ2-5; 7 nucleotides agree with TRBD1. The trim removed 0 bases at V and 9 bases at J, leaving 10 bases unmatched. Per the germline V gene, CDR1 is LGHDT and CDR2 is YNNKEL (reference sequence). This CDR3 is built from 15 residues.

The rearrangement uses TRBV30 and TRBJ1-6; D is undetermined. The CDR3 loop spans 9 amino acids. CDR1 and CDR2 from the germline V gene are GTSNPN and SVGIG (reference sequence). With 5 bases removed from V and 11 bases from J, the gap between germline ends came to 4 bases. The CDR3 DNA is TGTGCCTGGGGTACACCCCTCCACTTT. As protein: CAWGTPLHF. The full variable domain, completed using reference TRBV30 and TRBJ1-6, is SQTIHQWPATLVQPVGSPLSLECTVEGTSNPNLYWYRQAAGRGLQLLFYSVGIGQISSEVPQNLSASRPQDRQFILSSKKLLLSDSGFYLCAWGTPLHFGNGTRLTVT.

This clone has a single count. J is TRBJ2-3 and V is TRBV13; 14 bases map to TRBD2. The germline CDR1 and CDR2 sequences are PRHDT and FYEKMQ (reference sequence). The length of the CDR3 is 18 residues. With 5 bases clipped from V and 1 base from J, the junction kept 8 bases outside the gene matches. The CDR3 protein is CASSAGTSGRPRTDTQYF. The CDR3 DNA follows: TGTGCCAGCAGCGCCGGGACTAGCGGGAGACCTCGCACAGATACGCAGTATTTT.

This chain links TRBV12-3 or TRBV12-4 with TRBJ2-5; D might be TRBD1 or TRBD2, each matching 6 bases. V shed 5 bases and J shed 7 bases, with 11 bases lying between them. The CDR3 has 12 residues. CDR3 sequence (DNA): TGTGCCAGCAGTCACGGGGGCGGGACCCAGTACTTC. Protein product: CASSHGGGTQYF.

This chain joins TRBV5-1 and TRBJ1-2, with D perhaps matching TRBD1 (5 bases). Germline-derived CDR1 and CDR2 are SGHRS and YFSETQ. The CDR3 spans 15 residues. V lost 1 base to trimming and J lost 6 bases, with 16 bases between them. In nucleotides, the CDR3 is TGCGCCAGCAGCTTGAATGCAGGGACGGGGGATGGCTACACCTTC. Translated: CASSLNAGTGDGYTF.

The gene calls are TRBV4-3 and TRBJ1-3; maybe TRBD1 (5 bases). V lost 0 bases and J lost 0, with 12 bases in between. This CDR3 has 17 residues. Germline V gene sequence: CDR1 LGHNA, CDR2 YSLEER. CDR3 in amino acids: CASSQDPGLHSGNTIYF. DNA for the CDR3: TGCGCCAGCAGCCAAGACCCAGGGTTACACTCTGGAAACACCATATATTTT.

V usage is TRBV27 and J usage is TRBJ1-1; D is undetermined. The germline CDR1 and CDR2 sequences are MNHEY and SMNVEV (reference sequence). V was clipped by 0 bases and J by 1 base, with 12 bases between them. The length of the CDR3 is 16 residues. This CDR3 is CASSLSNFWSNTEAFF. In DNA form, the CDR3 reads TGTGCCAGCAGTTTATCGAATTTCTGGTCGAACACTGAAGCTTTCTTT.

The chain's CDR3 is CASSTGTGAGNEQFF. In nucleotides, the CDR3 is TGCGCCAGCAGCACCGGGACAGGGGCGGGGAATGAGCAGTTCTTC. The chain couples TRBV5-1 to TRBJ2-1; 10 bases are shared with TRBD1. Per germline, CDR1 SGHRS and CDR2 YFSETQ. The CDR3 totals 15 residues. V trimming: 4 bases; J trimming: 7 bases; junction bases outside the gene matches: 8.

The chain joins TRBV6-5 to TRBJ2-2; 8 nucleotides align to TRBD1. From germline, CDR1 is MNHEY and CDR2 SVGAGI. The length of the CDR3 is 14 residues. The trim removed 7 bases at V and 4 bases at J, leaving 5 bases unmatched. This CDR3 reads CASTRTGSTGELFF. The CDR3 nucleotides read TGTGCCAGCACCAGGACAGGGAGCACCGGGGAGCTGTTTTTT.